Each of the 7 T cell receptor gamma chains below was sequenced from the same sample in a study of gamma-delta T cells after stem cell transplantation. TCRdb re-called the RT-PCR reads using CATT. The sample lists about 3,000 gamma-chain clones; roughly 18% were seen once. The sample taken for sequencing was gamma-delta T cells. The source is a human donor. It is not recorded whose cells these are; they may come from a transplant donor.

This clone has just a few counts. This sequence joins TRGV8 and TRGJ1 or TRGJ2. The CDR3 loop spans 11 amino acids. The J segment lost 11 bases and the V segment lost 4 bases, leaving 8 bases of the junction unmatched. Germline CDR1 reads VENAVY; CDR2 reads YDSYNSRV. CDR3 bases: TGTGCCACCTGGGAACTTTCTCAGAAACTCTTT. Its protein is CATWELSQKLF.

This clone was found a few times. The CDR3 DNA is TGTGCCACCTGGGACGGGCCACCTCTTTATTATAAGAAACTCTTT. Amino acid sequence: CATWDGPPLYYKKLF. J is TRGJ1 or TRGJ2 and V is TRGV2. Germline V gene sequence: CDR1 EGSNGY, CDR2 YDSYNSKV. The CDR3 runs to 15 residues. After removal of 0 bases from V and 3 bases from J, the junction contained 8 bases not matched to a gene.

The V call is TRGV8, the J call TRGJ1 or TRGJ2. Losses at the gene ends were 4 bases for V and 6 bases for J; bases not matched to a gene: 3. This CDR3 contains 11 residues. Germline V gene data show CDR1 as VENAVY and CDR2 as YDSYNSRV. The CDR3 DNA reads TGTGCCACCTGGGAAGGTTATAAGAAACTCTTT. This codes for CATWEGYKKLF.

The chain employs TRGV4 and TRGJ1 or TRGJ2. The germline V gene has CDR1 EGSTGY and CDR2 YDSYTSSV. The CDR3 sequence is 14 residues long. Germline trimming cut 0 bases from V and 3 bases from J; bases unmatched to any gene: 5. The CDR3 coding sequence is TGTGCCACCTGGGATGGGAAACTTTATTATAAGAAACTCTTT. It yields the protein CATWDGKLYYKKLF.

With regard to this clone: This same CDR3 is encoded by further DNA sequences in the sample. This sequence joins TRGV4 and TRGJ1 or TRGJ2. The V and J ends lost 1 base and 3 bases, in that order; junction bases with no gene match: 3. Germline V gives CDR1 EGSTGY, CDR2 YDSYTSSV. This CDR3 has 13 amino acids. This chain's CDR3 is CATWDGGYYKKLF. DNA of the CDR3: TGTGCCACCTGGGATGGTGGTTATTATAAGAAACTCTTT.

On this clone itself: An end of the junction differs from the germline gene, which may be a read error. The CDR3 nucleotides are TGTGCCAACTGGGATCATGATAAGAAACTCTTT. Translation gives CANWDHDKKLF. The V gene is TRGV5, the J gene TRGJ1 or TRGJ2. Germline lookup yields CDR1 VINAFY and CDR2 YDVSNSKD. The CDR3 runs 11 residues.

This clone was recorded a few times. One end of the junction is discordant with germline, which a read error may explain. The chain couples TRGV4 to TRGJ1 or TRGJ2. There are 11 residues in the CDR3. The germline CDR1 and CDR2 sequences are EGSTGY and YDSYTSSV. Here the CDR3 reads CATRELSKKLF. CDR3 nucleotides: TGTGCCACCCGGGAACTGAGTAAGAAACTCTTT.